The following is a TCR beta chain sequence with its context. This CDR3 spans 14 amino acids. CDR1 is MNHNS, CDR2 SASEGT, per germline. The junction had 4 bases not matched to a gene; V was cut back by 7 bases and J by 3 bases. This sample was included in a study of T cell changes during pregnancy in multiple sclerosis. The method was immunoSEQ multiplex PCR; TCRdb's version includes in-frame clones alone and lacks a portion of them. The sample shows about 58,000 clones, around 93% of them seen only once. This clonotype was sampled from a female donor with multiple sclerosis, enrolled in a pregnancy study. Sequenced material: CD8+ T cells from peripheral blood mononuclear cells, taken in the second trimester of pregnancy. The chain joins TRBV6-1 to TRBJ2-3; 10 bases align to TRBD2. CDR3 in DNA: TGTGCCAGCACAAGCGGGGGGGCAACAGATACGCAGTATTTT. This gives the protein CASTSGGATDTQYF.